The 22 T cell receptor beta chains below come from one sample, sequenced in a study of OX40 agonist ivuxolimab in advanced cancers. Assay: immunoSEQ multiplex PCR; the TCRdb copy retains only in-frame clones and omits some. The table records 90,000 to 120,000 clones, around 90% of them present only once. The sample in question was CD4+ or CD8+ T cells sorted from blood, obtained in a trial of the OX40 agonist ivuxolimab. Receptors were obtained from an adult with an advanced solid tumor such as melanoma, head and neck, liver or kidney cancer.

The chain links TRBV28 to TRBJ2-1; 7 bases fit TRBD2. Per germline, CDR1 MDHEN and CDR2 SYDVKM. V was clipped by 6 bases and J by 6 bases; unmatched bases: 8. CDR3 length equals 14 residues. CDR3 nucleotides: TGTGCCAGCAGCAGCCCGGGGGGAGGCAATGAGCAGTTCTTC. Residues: CASSSPGGGNEQFF.

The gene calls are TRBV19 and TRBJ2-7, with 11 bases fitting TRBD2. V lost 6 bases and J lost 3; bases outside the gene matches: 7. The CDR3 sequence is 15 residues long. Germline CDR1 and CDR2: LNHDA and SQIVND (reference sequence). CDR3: CASRVGTSGIYEQYF. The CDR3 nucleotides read TGTGCCAGTAGGGTCGGGACTAGCGGAATCTACGAGCAGTACTTC.

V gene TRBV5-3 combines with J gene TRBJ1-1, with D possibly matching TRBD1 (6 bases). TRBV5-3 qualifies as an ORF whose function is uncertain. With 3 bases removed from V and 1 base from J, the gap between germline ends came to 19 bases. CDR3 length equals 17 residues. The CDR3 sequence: CARSWGALPTTNTEAFF. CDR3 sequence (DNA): TGTGCCAGAAGCTGGGGGGCCCTCCCGACGACGAACACTGAAGCTTTCTTT.

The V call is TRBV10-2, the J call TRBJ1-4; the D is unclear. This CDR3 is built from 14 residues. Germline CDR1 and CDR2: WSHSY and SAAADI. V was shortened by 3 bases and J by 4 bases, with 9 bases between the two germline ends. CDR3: CASSEGGFNEKLFF. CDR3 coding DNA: TGCGCCAGCAGTGAAGGTGGCTTTAATGAAAAACTGTTTTTT.

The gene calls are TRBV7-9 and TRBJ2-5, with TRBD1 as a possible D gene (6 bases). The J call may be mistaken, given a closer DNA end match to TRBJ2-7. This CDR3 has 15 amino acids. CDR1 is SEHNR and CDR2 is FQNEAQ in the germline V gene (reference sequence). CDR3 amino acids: CASRGAERGSYEQYF. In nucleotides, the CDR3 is TGTGCCAGCAGGGGGGCGGAGCGTGGCTCCTACGAGCAGTACTTC.

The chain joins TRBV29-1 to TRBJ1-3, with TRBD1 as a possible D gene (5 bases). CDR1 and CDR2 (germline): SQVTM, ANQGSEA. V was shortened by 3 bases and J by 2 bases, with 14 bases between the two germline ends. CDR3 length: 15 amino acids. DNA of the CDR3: TGCAGCGTTGATGGGGGATCTACGGCTGGAAACACCATATATTTT. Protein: CSVDGGSTAGNTIYF. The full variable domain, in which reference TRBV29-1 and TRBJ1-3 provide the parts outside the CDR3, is SAVISQKPSRDICQRGTSLTIQCQVDSQVTMMFWYRQQPGQSLTLIATANQGSEATYESGFVIDKFPISRPNLTFSTLTVSNMSPEDSSIYLCSVDGGSTAGNTIYFGEGSWLTVV.

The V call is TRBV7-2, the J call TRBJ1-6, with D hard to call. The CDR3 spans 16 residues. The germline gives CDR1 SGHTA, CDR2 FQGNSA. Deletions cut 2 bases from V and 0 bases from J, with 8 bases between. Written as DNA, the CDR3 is TGTGCCAGCAGCTTAAGACCGGGCTCCTATAATTCACCCCTCCACTTT. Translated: CASSLRPGSYNSPLHF.

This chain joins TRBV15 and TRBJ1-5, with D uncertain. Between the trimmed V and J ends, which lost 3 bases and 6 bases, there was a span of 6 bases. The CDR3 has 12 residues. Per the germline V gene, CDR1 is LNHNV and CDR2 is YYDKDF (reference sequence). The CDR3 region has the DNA TGTGCCACCAGCAGGGATGGTCAGCCCCAGCATTTT. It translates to CATSRDGQPQHF.

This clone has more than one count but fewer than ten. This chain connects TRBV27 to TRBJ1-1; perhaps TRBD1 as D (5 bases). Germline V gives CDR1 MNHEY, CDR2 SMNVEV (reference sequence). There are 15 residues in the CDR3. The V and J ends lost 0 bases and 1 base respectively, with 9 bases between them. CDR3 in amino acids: CASSLSRQGNTEAFF. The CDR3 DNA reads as TGTGCCAGCAGTTTATCGCGGCAGGGGAACACTGAAGCTTTCTTT.

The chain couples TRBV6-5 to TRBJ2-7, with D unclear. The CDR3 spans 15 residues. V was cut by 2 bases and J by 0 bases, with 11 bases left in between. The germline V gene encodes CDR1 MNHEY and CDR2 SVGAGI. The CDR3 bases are TGTGCCAGCAGTTACGGAGACTCGAGCTCCTACGAGCAGTACTTC. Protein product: CASSYGDSSSYEQYF.

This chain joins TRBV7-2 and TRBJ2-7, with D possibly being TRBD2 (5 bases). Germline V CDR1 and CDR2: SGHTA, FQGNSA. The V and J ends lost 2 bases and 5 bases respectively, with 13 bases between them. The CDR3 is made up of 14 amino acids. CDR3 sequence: CASSLYETINEQYF. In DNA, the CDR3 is TGTGCCAGCAGCTTATATGAGACTATCAACGAGCAGTACTTC. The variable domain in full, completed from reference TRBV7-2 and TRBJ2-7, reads GAGVSQSPSNKVTEKGKDVELRCDPISGHTALYWYRQSLGQGLEFLIYFQGNSAPDKSGLPSDRFSAERTGGSVSTLTIQRTQQEDSAVYLCASSLYETINEQYFGPGTRLTVT.

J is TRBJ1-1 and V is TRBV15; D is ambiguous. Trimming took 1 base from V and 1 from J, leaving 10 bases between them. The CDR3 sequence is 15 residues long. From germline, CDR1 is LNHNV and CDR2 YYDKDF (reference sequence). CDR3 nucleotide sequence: TGTGCCACCAGCAGAGGTGGGAGGGCGAACACTGAAGCTTTCTTT. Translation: CATSRGGRANTEAFF.

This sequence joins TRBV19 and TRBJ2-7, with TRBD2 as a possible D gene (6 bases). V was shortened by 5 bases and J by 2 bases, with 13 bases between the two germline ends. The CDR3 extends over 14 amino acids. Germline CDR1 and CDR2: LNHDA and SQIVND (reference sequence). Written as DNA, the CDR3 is TGTGCCAGTAGTCCCCCGGGCGGGGCCTACGAGCAGTACTTC. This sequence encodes CASSPPGGAYEQYF.

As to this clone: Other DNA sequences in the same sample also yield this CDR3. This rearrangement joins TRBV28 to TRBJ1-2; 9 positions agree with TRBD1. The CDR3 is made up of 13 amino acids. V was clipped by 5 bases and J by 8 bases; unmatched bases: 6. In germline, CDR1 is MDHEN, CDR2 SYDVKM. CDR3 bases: TGTGCCAGCAGTCCCGGGACAGGGTTAGGCTACACCTTC. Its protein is CASSPGTGLGYTF.

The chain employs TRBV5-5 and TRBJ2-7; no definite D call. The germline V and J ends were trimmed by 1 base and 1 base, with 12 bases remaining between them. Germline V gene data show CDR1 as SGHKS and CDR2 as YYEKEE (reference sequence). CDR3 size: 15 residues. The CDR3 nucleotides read TGTGCCAGCAGCTTGACCGGGTTGCGGTCCTACGAGCAGTACTTC. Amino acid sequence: CASSLTGLRSYEQYF. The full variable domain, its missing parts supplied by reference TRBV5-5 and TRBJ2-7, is DAGVTQSPTHLIKTRGQQVTLRCSPISGHKSVSWYQQVLGQGPQFIFQYYEKEERGRGNFPDRFSARQFPNYSSELNVNALLLGDSALYLCASSLTGLRSYEQYFGPGTRLTVT.

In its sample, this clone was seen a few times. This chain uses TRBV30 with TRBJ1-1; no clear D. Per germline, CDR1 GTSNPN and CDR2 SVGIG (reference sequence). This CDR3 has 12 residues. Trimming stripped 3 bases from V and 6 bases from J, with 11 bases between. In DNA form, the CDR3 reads TGTGCCTGGAGCGCAGTGGGGTCTGAAGCTTTCTTT. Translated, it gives CAWSAVGSEAFF.

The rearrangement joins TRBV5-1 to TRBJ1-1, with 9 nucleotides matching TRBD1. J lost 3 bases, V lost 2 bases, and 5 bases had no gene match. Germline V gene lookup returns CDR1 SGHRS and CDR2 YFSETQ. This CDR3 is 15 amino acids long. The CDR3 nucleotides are TGCGCCAGCAGCTTACCGGGACAGGGTGACACTGAAGCTTTCTTT. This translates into CASSLPGQGDTEAFF.

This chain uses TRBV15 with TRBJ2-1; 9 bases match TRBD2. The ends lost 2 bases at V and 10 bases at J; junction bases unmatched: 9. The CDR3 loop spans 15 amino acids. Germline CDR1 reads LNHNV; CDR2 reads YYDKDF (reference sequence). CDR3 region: CATSRPVAGVMEQFF. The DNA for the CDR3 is TGTGCCACCAGCAGACCCGTAGCGGGAGTCATGGAGCAGTTCTTC.

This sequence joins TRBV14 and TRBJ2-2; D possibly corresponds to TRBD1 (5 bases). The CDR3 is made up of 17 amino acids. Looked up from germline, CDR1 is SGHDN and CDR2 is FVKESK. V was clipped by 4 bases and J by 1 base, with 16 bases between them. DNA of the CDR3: TGTGCCAGCAGCCTTCCCTTGGGGCCCGAGAACACCGGGGAGCTGTTTTTT. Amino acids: CASSLPLGPENTGELFF.

As DNA, the CDR3 is TGTGCCAGCCATACTAGCGGGACAGATACGCAGTATTTT. Translated: CASHTSGTDTQYF. V gene TRBV14 combines with J gene TRBJ2-3; TRBD2 matches at 9 bases. After removal of 8 bases from V and 3 bases from J, the junction contained 3 bases not matched to a gene. The germline V gene has CDR1 SGHDN and CDR2 FVKESK. The CDR3 loop spans 13 amino acids.

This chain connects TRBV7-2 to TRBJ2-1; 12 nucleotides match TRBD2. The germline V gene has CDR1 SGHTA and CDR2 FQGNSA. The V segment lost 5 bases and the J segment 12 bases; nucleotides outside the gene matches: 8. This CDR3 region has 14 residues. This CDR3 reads CASSKTTSGSLQFF. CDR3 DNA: TGTGCCAGCAGCAAAACGACTAGCGGGAGTCTGCAGTTCTTC.

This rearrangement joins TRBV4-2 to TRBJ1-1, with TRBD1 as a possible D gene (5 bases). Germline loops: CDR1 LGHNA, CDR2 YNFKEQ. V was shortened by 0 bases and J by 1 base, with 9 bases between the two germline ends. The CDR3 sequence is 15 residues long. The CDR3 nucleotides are TGTGCCAGCAGCCAAGATGCCAGGGCGAACACTGAAGCTTTCTTT. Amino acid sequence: CASSQDARANTEAFF.